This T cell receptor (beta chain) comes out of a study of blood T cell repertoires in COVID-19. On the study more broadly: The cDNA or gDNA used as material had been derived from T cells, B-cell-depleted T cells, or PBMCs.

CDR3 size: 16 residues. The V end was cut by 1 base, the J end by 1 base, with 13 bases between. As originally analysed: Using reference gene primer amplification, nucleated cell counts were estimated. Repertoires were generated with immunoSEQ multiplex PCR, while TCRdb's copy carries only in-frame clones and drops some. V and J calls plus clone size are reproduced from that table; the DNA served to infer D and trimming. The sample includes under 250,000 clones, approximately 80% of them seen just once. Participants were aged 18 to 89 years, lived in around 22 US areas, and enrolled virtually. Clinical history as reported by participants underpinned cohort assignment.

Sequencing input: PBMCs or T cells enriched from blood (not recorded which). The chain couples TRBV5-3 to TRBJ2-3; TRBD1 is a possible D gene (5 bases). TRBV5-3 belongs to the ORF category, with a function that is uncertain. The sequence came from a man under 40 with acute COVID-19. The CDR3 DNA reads TGTGCCAGAAGCTTGAAGAGCAGGGTGGGCACAGATACGCAGTATTTT. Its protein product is CARSLKSRVGTDTQYF.